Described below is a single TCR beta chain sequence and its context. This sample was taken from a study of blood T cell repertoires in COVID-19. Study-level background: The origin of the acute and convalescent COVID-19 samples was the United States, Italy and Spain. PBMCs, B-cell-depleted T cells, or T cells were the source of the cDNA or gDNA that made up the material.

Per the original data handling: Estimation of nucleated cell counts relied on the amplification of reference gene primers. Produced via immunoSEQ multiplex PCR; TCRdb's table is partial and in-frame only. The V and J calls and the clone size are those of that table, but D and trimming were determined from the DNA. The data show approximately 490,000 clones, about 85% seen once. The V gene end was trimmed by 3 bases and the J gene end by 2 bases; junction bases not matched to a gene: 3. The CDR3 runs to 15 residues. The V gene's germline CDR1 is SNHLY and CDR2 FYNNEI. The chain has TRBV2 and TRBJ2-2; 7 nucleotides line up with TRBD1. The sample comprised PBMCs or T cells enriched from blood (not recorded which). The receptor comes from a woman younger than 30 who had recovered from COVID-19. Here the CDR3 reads CASSEGTANTGELFF. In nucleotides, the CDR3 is TGTGCCAGCAGTGAGGGGACAGCTAACACCGGGGAGCTGTTTTTT.